This T cell receptor beta chain was found in a study of shared clonotypes between healthy human individuals. Looking at the study overall: Donors had three CD4 naive, three CD4 memory, two CD8 naive and one CD8 memory plate apiece.

Sequencing was performed with immunoSEQ multiplex PCR; in TCRdb, only in-frame clones are kept and a portion is missing. The sample lists about 2 million clones; approximately 95% were seen once. Between the trimmed V and J ends, which lost 5 bases and 3 bases, there was a span of 21 bases. This CDR3 is 17 amino acids long. The germline V gene has CDR1 PRHDT and CDR2 FYEKMQ (reference sequence). CD45RO-negative cells were positively selected for CCR7, leaving out terminally differentiated effector memory CD45RA+ cells. This sequence joins TRBV13 and TRBJ2-3; perhaps TRBD2 as D (6 bases). Specimen: naive CD8+ T cells sorted from blood. This clonotype originated in a young man in good health. For the CDR3, the DNA is TGTGCCAGCAGCACATATCGACTAGTAGGTTTGACAGATACGCAGTATTTT. This encodes CASSTYRLVGLTDTQYF.